The next 14 T cell receptor beta chains were all read from a single sample in a study of read filtering for tumor transcriptome and immune sequencing (dated by TCRdb to between 2020 and 2021). TCRdb records Illumina HiSeq 4000 as the sequencer. TCR libraries were built from 400 ng RNA with the Immunoverse kit, using molecular barcoded adaptors covering alpha/delta and beta/gamma chains. TCRdb trimmed the raw reads at Q25, called clones with MiXCR and kept productive beta chains. Rows with one shared CDR3 protein collapse into an entry with the most common genes and DNA. Recorded for this sample are about 93,000 distinct CDR3 sequences; approximately 21% of them occurred a single time. Of the sample, about 10% is held by the ten largest clones. The sequencing sample was made of a population of CD138-negative cells sorted from bone marrow. According to the study, the label for this sample's cell subset or site signals: bone marrow mononuclear cells depleted of CD138+ plasma/myeloma cells by negative magnetic selection. These receptors all come from a donor aged 40 or older with multiple myeloma.

The rearrangement links TRBV18 to TRBJ2-7; 10 bases map to TRBD2. In germline, CDR1 is KGHSH, CDR2 LQKENI. The CDR3 is 15 amino acids. With V trimmed by 3 bases and J by 4 bases, 6 bases remained unmatched. The CDR3 nucleotides read TGTGCCAGCTCACCTGGAGGACTAGCGGTGTACGAGCAGTACTTC. It codes for CASSPGGLAVYEQYF. The variable domain in full, completed from reference TRBV18 and TRBJ2-7, reads NAGVMQNPRHLVRRRGQEARLRCSPMKGHSHVYWYRQLPEEGLKFMVYLQKENIIDESGMPKERFSAEFPKEGPSILRIQQVVRGDSAAYFCASSPGGLAVYEQYFGPGTRLTVT.

The V and J genes are TRBV11-2 and TRBJ2-1; D gene ambiguous. This CDR3 is built from 15 residues. V was trimmed by 3 bases and J by 13 bases, leaving 22 bases between them. CDR1 is SGHAT, CDR2 FQNNGV, per germline. CDR3 protein: CASSFRLGVRGSQFF. The DNA for the CDR3 is TGTGCCAGCAGCTTCCGCTTAGGAGTCAGAGGATCTCAGTTCTTC.

The genes are TRBV5-1 and TRBJ1-1; 10 nucleotides agree with TRBD1. Per germline, CDR1 SGHRS and CDR2 YFSETQ. The trim removed 3 bases at V and 1 base at J, leaving 9 bases unmatched. CDR3 length: 17 amino acids. The CDR3 coding sequence is TGCGCCAGCAGCTCCCACGGGACAGGGGCAACGAACACTGAAGCTTTCTTT. Residues: CASSSHGTGATNTEAFF.

This clonotype was seen many times. The V gene is TRBV9, the J gene TRBJ1-4, with D unclear. The germline V gene encodes CDR1 SGDLS and CDR2 YYNGEE. The CDR3 has 13 amino acids. V was pared by 4 bases and J by 4 bases, with 8 bases between. CDR3 in amino acids: CASSSNLNEKLFF. DNA of the CDR3: TGTGCCAGCAGCTCTAATCTTAATGAAAAACTGTTTTTT.

This clonotype was recorded many times. The chain uses TRBV28 and TRBJ2-7; 9 nucleotides align to TRBD1. The CDR3 is made up of 15 amino acids. Looked up from germline, CDR1 is MDHEN and CDR2 is SYDVKM. Losses at the gene ends were 6 bases for V and 4 bases for J; bases not matched to a gene: 10. The DNA of the CDR3 is TGTGCCAGCAGCCTGGGACAGGGAATTATGTACGAGCAGTACTTC. Protein: CASSLGQGIMYEQYF.

This clonotype occurred a few times. V gene TRBV5-4 combines with J gene TRBJ2-2, with a tentative D call TRBD1 (6 bases). The V end lost 4 bases, the J end lost 6 bases, and 13 bases lay between the germline ends. The CDR3 is 14 amino acids. The germline V gene encodes CDR1 SGHNT and CDR2 YYREEE (reference sequence). CDR3 coding DNA: TGTGCCAGCAGCCGACAGGTCAATGCCGGGGAGCTGTTTTTT. Amino acid sequence: CASSRQVNAGELFF. The full variable domain, in which reference TRBV5-4 and TRBJ2-2 provide the parts outside the CDR3, is ETGVTQSPTHLIKTRGQQVTLRCSSQSGHNTVSWYQQALGQGPQFIFQYYREEENGRGNFPPRFSGLQFPNYSSELNVNALELDDSALYLCASSRQVNAGELFFGEGSRLTVL.

The sample holds many counts of this clonotype. This chain joins TRBV28 and TRBJ2-2; D is unclear. V lost 1 base to trimming and J lost 4 bases, with 4 bases between them. CDR3 length equals 13 residues. Per germline, CDR1 MDHEN and CDR2 SYDVKM. CDR3 sequence: CASSLSVTGELFF. CDR3 DNA sequence: TGTGCCAGCAGTTTATCAGTCACCGGGGAGCTGTTTTTT.

The chain recombines TRBV18 with TRBJ2-6, with 7 bases lining up with TRBD2. Germline V gives CDR1 KGHSH, CDR2 LQKENI. V lost 6 bases to trimming and J lost 1 base; unmatched junction nucleotides: 6. CDR3 size: 16 residues. In nucleotides, the CDR3 is TGTGCCAGCTCTCAAGCGGGGATTTCTGGGGCCAACGTCCTGACTTTC. Translating gives CASSQAGISGANVLTF.

This clonotype occurred a few times. The chain has TRBV30 and TRBJ1-1; D uncertain. V was shortened by 2 bases and J by 0 bases, with 13 bases between the two germline ends. The CDR3 has 15 amino acids. Germline assignment: CDR1 GTSNPN and CDR2 SVGIG (reference sequence). In DNA, the CDR3 is TGTGCCTGGAGTCTCAGGAATGGGATGAACACTGAAGCTTTCTTT. Amino acids: CAWSLRNGMNTEAFF.

With regard to this clonotype: A much larger clone is a single base away; this may be a read error. This is likely a read error, given that the CDR3 carries no conserved phenylalanine or tryptophan at its end. The V gene is TRBV5-1, the J gene TRBJ2-1; TRBD2 is a possible D gene (5 bases). Germline CDR1 and CDR2: SGHRS and YFSETQ. V lost 4 bases to trimming and J lost 9 bases, with 23 bases between them. This CDR3 is 16 amino acids long. The DNA for the CDR3 is TGCGCCAGCAGCCAACCCTTTTTTGCGATTGCGGGTGAGCAGTTCTTA. Translation: CASSQPFFAIAGEQFL.

The chain uses TRBV7-9 and TRBJ2-1; maybe TRBD1 (6 bases). CDR1 and CDR2 from the germline V gene are SEHNR and FQNEAQ (reference sequence). The CDR3 is made up of 15 amino acids. The ends were cut back, 0 bases at V and 5 bases at J, with 11 bases in the middle. CDR3 DNA: TGTGCCAGCAGCTTAGCGATTGGACAGCACAATGAGCAGTTCTTC. This codes for CASSLAIGQHNEQFF. Full variable domain (remainder filled in from reference TRBV7-9 and TRBJ2-1): DTGVSQNPRHKITKRGQNVTFRCDPISEHNRLYWYRQTLGQGPEFLTYFQNEAQLEKSRLLSDRFSAERPKGSFSTLEIQRTEQGDSAMYLCASSLAIGQHNEQFFGPGTRLTVL.

The chain combines TRBV4-1 with TRBJ2-1, with D possibly matching TRBD1 (7 bases). CDR1 and CDR2 from the germline V gene are MGHRA and YSYEKL. The CDR3 is 15 amino acids. V gave up 3 bases and J gave up 7 bases, with 16 bases separating them. CDR3 nucleotides: TGCGCCAGCAGCCAGGCGGGACAGCACGGGAATGAGCAGTTCTTC. Residues: CASSQAGQHGNEQFF.

On this clonotype itself: Given a much more abundant clone one base away, this may be a read error. This sequence joins TRBV5-1 and TRBJ1-1; tentatively, D is TRBD1 (5 bases). This CDR3 is built from 15 residues. Looked up from germline, CDR1 is SGHRS and CDR2 is YFSETQ. V was pared by 0 bases and J by 9 bases, with 18 bases between. The CDR3: CASSLEGLGGSKAFF. The CDR3 nucleotides read TGCGCCAGCAGCTTGGAGGGGCTGGGTGGATCGAAAGCTTTCTTT.

Concerning this clonotype itself: Since the CDR3 does not end with the conserved phenylalanine or tryptophan, this likely comes from a read error. The genes are TRBV6-6 and TRBJ2-1; D remains unclear. Germline lookup yields CDR1 MNHNY and CDR2 SVGAGI (reference sequence). This CDR3 spans 11 amino acids. With 7 bases removed from V and 5 bases from J, the gap between germline ends came to 6 bases. This CDR3 reads CASIGNNEQFL. The CDR3 DNA follows: TGTGCCAGCATCGGAAACAATGAGCAGTTCCTT.